These T cell receptor beta chains were read from a single sample in a study of cytomegalovirus exposure and HLA in healthy donors. Profiling relied on immunoSEQ multiplex PCR, and the TCRdb table lists in-frame clones only, not all of them. Of about 120,000 clones detected, about 75% appear once; the ten largest clones hold 2.5% to 3.5%. The sample comprised PBMCs. Every receptor here comes from a woman in her thirties or forties in good health and CMV-seropositive. CDR3s include the opening cysteine and the closing phenylalanine or tryptophan. D genes are given only for firm matches. Not all rows give a size; the values are once, few, many and, for expanded clones, a class.

j_call | v_call | clone_size | d_call | cdr3_nt | cdr3_aa
TRBJ2-6 | TRBV12-5 | once | TRBD2 | TGTGCTAGTGGTTTGATCGGACTAGCAGGGATCTCTGGGGCCAACGTCCTGACTTTC | CASGLIGLAGISGANVLTF
TRBJ2-7 | TRBV19 | NA | NA | TGTGCCAGTAGGGAGAGTTACGAGCAGTACTTC | CASRESYEQYF
TRBJ1-5 | TRBV28 | NA | NA | TGTGCCAGCATCCACGGCGAGGGCCATCAGCCCCAGCATTTT | CASIHGEGHQPQHF
TRBJ2-1 | TRBV27 | NA | NA | TGTGCCAGCAGGGGGCAATTCTACAATGAGCAGTTCTTC | CASRGQFYNEQFF
TRBJ1-1 | TRBV5-1 | NA | TRBD1 | TGCGCCAGCAGCCCCGAGACAGGGGAAGCTTTCTTT | CASSPETGEAFF
TRBJ1-2 | TRBV28 | NA | NA | TGTGCCAGCATAAGGACAGCGTCTAACTATGGCTACACCTTC | CASIRTASNYGYTF
TRBJ2-7 | TRBV5-1 | NA | TRBD1 | TGCGCCAGCAGCTTGGCCTCCGGGACAGGGTCCTACGAGCAGTACTTC | CASSLASGTGSYEQYF
TRBJ2-7 | TRBV5-4 | once | NA | TGTGCCAGCAGCTTCGGGACATCAAGCTCCTACGAGCAGTACTTC | CASSFGTSSSYEQYF
TRBJ2-2 | TRBV7-2 | few | NA | TGTGCCAGCAGCTTACACTCGGTCGGGGAGCTGTTTTTT | CASSLHSVGELFF
TRBJ2-7 | TRBV5-1 | NA | NA | TGCGCCAGCTGTCCCCCGAACAGTCCCAACGAGCAGTACTTC | CASCPPNSPNEQYF
TRBJ1-3 | TRBV19 | NA | TRBD1 | TGTGCCAGTAGGTGGGGACAGGGGTCCTCTGGAAACACCATATATTTT | CASRWGQGSSGNTIYF